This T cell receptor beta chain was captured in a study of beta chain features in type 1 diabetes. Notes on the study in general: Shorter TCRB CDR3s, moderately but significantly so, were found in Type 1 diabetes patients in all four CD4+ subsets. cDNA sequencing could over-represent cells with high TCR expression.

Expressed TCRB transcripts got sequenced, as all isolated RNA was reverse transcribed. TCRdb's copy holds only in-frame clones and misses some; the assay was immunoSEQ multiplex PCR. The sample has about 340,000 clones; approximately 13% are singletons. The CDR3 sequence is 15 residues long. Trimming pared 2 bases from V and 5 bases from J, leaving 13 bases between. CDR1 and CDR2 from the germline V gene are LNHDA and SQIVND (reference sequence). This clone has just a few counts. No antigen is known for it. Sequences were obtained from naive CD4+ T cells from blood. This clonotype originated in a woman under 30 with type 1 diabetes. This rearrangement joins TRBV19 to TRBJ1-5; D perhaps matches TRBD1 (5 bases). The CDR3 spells CASSIILQVYQPQHF. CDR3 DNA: TGTGCCAGTAGTATAATTTTACAGGTGTATCAGCCCCAGCATTTT. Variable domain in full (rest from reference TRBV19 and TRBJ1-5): DGGITQSPKYLFRKEGQNVTLSCEQNLNHDAMYWYRQDPGQGLRLIYYSQIVNDFQKGDIAEGYSVSREKKESFPLTVTSAQKNPTAFYLCASSIILQVYQPQHFGDGTRLSIL.